Listed here are 13 T cell receptor beta chains from one sample, sequenced in a study of cytomegalovirus exposure and HLA in healthy donors. PCR amplification relied on 60 Vbeta primers (plus 13 Jbeta primers). Sequencing used immunoSEQ multiplex PCR; TCRdb keeps in-frame clones, though not all of them. The table lists about 160,000 clones, roughly 78% of them singletons. The sequencing sample was made of PBMCs. Receptors were obtained from a woman aged 40 to 55 in good health and CMV-seronegative.

The sample holds one count of this clone. The chain links TRBV6-1 to TRBJ2-7, with no clear D. The CDR3 totals 12 residues. Between the trimmed V and J ends, which lost 6 bases and 2 bases, there was a span of 8 bases. Germline V gene lookup returns CDR1 MNHNS and CDR2 SASEGT. The CDR3 loop reads CASSPRTYEQYF. The CDR3 DNA reads as TGTGCCAGCAGCCCGAGGACCTACGAGCAGTACTTC.

The V gene is TRBV4-2, the J gene TRBJ2-3; 16 bases align to TRBD2. This CDR3 spans 19 amino acids. V lost 1 base and J lost 1; bases outside the gene matches: 5. In germline, CDR1 is LGHNA, CDR2 YNFKEQ. The CDR3 DNA sequence: TGTGCCAGCAGCCAAGTCGGGACTAGCGGGGGGGCTGGCACAGATACGCAGTATTTT. Amino acids: CASSQVGTSGGAGTDTQYF.

The genes are TRBV5-1 and TRBJ2-5; possible D gene TRBD2, 6 bases. CDR1 is SGHRS and CDR2 is YFSETQ in the germline V gene. The V end lost 0 bases, the J end lost 2 bases, and 14 bases lay between the germline ends. The length of the CDR3 is 16 residues. The DNA for the CDR3 is TGCGCCAGCAGCTTGGGGGGGGACCCAATTCAAGAGACCCAGTACTTC. Protein: CASSLGGDPIQETQYF.

CDR3 nucleotides: TGTGCCAGCAGCCAGGCCTACGAGCAGTACTTC. Its protein product is CASSQAYEQYF. This rearrangement joins TRBV2 to TRBJ2-5, with no clear D. The DNA end lines up better with TRBJ2-7; the J call may be wrong. Germline V gene data show CDR1 as SNHLY and CDR2 as FYNNEI. The CDR3 runs 11 residues.

This chain connects TRBV5-1 to TRBJ1-1; D might be TRBD1 (6 bases). This CDR3 region has 14 residues. The V end lost 0 bases, the J end lost 7 bases, and 13 bases lay between the germline ends. CDR1 SGHRS and CDR2 YFSETQ come from the germline V gene. CDR3 region: CASSLDGTSIEAFF. As DNA, the CDR3 is TGCGCCAGCAGCTTGGACGGGACAAGCATTGAAGCTTTCTTT.

This clone was detected a few times. This chain joins TRBV5-1 and TRBJ1-5, with TRBD1 as a possible D gene (5 bases). Looked up from germline, CDR1 is SGHRS and CDR2 is YFSETQ. V lost 0 bases and J lost 9, with 16 bases in between. This CDR3 has 15 residues. CDR3 sequence reads: CASSLAGDSSLPQHF. Here the CDR3 DNA reads TGCGCCAGCAGCTTGGCCGGGGACTCCTCTTTGCCCCAGCATTTT.

The chain links TRBV5-1 to TRBJ1-4, with D perhaps TRBD1 (5 bases). The CDR3 has 14 amino acids. Trimming shortened V by 7 bases and J by 0 bases, and 10 bases separated the two germline ends. Germline V gene sequence: CDR1 SGHRS, CDR2 YFSETQ. The CDR3 here is CASGWTSTNEKLFF. As DNA, the CDR3 is TGCGCCAGCGGATGGACATCAACTAATGAAAAACTGTTTTTT.

This chain connects TRBV6-6 to TRBJ2-4; TRBD1 aligns across 9 bases. The CDR3 has 16 residues. Trimming cost V 6 bases and J 2 bases; bases outside gene matches: 8. Germline V gene data show CDR1 as MNHNY and CDR2 as SVGAGI (reference sequence). The CDR3: CASSPRTGVTKNIQYF. The CDR3 DNA follows: TGTGCCAGCAGCCCGAGGACAGGGGTAACCAAAAACATTCAGTACTTC.

This chain uses TRBV18 with TRBJ2-1, with 14 bases aligning to TRBD2. Germline lookup yields CDR1 KGHSH and CDR2 LQKENI. With 2 bases clipped from V and 4 bases from J, the junction kept 7 bases outside the gene matches. This CDR3 contains 18 residues. CDR3 sequence (DNA): TGTGCCAGCTCACCAGAGGTTAGGACTAGCGGGAGGTACAATGAGCAGTTCTTC. This encodes CASSPEVRTSGRYNEQFF.

The CDR3 DNA sequence: TGTGCCAGCAGTGCCCCACGGAGCCCGAACACTGAAGCTTTCTTT. This gives the protein CASSAPRSPNTEAFF. This sequence joins TRBV28 and TRBJ1-1; no reliable D call. Trimming left V 5 bases short and J 1 base short, with 14 bases between. Germline V gene data show CDR1 as MDHEN and CDR2 as SYDVKM. This CDR3 contains 15 residues.

The rearrangement joins TRBV4-1 to TRBJ1-1; no firm D call. Germline assignment: CDR1 MGHRA and CDR2 YSYEKL. This CDR3 is 15 amino acids long. V lost 2 bases and J lost 0, with 10 bases in between. The CDR3 region is CASSQLARMNTEAFF. The CDR3 DNA is TGCGCCAGCAGCCAATTGGCAAGAATGAACACTGAAGCTTTCTTT.

This clone was observed a single time. The chain employs TRBV19 and TRBJ1-2, with 8 bases that match TRBD1. J was trimmed by 2 bases and V by 4 bases; bases with no gene match: 3. The CDR3 has 14 residues. Germline values: CDR1 LNHDA, CDR2 SQIVND (reference sequence). The CDR3 loop reads CASSRTGNNYGYTF. The CDR3 DNA sequence: TGTGCCAGTAGTAGGACAGGGAACAACTATGGCTACACCTTC.

The genes are TRBV11-2 and TRBJ2-4; 11 positions match TRBD1. The junction had 10 bases not matched to a gene; V was cut back by 4 bases and J by 8 bases. The CDR3 has 16 residues. Germline V gives CDR1 SGHAT, CDR2 FQNNGV. Here the CDR3 DNA reads TGTGCCAGCAGCTCCGGATCGGGACAGGGGGGGTACATTCAGTACTTC. This codes for CASSSGSGQGGYIQYF.